Below, one T cell receptor beta chain is given with its context. No antigen is known for it. The protocol was immunoSEQ multiplex PCR, while the TCRdb copy is restricted to in-frame clones and leaves out a portion. The sample has about 83,000 clones, approximately 96% seen once. The CDR3 covers 15 residues. Germline V CDR1 and CDR2: MGHRA, YSYEKL. V lost 4 bases and J lost 0, with 9 bases in between. While the first cohort had 600 to 750 subjects, the donors belonged to the separate validation cohort of 100 to 150 subjects. This sample is drawn from a study of cytomegalovirus exposure and HLA in healthy donors. For the study at large: The 120 or so validation repertoires, a later analysis reported, used the same platform as the approximately 670 first-cohort repertoires. Study conclusions and caveats: The classifier was said to identify cytomegalovirus status with high specificity and sensitivity. There were around 160 TCR beta chains listed as cytomegalovirus-associated.

This chain joins TRBV4-1 and TRBJ2-2; the D gene is possibly TRBD1 (6 bases). The sequence was collected from a woman aged 18-30 years in good health and CMV-seronegative. The material sequenced was PBMCs. The CDR3 nucleotides are TGCGCCAGCAGCCCGGACAGCTCGAACACCGGGGAGCTGTTTTTT. The encoded protein is CASSPDSSNTGELFF.